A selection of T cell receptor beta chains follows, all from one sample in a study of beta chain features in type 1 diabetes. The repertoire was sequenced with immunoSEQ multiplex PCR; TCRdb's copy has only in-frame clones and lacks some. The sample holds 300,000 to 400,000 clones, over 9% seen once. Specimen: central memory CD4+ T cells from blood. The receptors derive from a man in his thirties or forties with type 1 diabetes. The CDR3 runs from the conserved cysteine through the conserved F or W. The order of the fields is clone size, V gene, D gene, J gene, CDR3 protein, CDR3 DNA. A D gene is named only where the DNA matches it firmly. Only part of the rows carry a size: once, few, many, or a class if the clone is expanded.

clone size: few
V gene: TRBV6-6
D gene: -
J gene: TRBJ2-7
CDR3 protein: CASSYSTYEQYF
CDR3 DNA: TGTGCCAGCAGTTACTCGACCTACGAGCAGTACTTC

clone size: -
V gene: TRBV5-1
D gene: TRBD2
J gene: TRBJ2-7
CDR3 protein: CASSWTSGFYEQYF
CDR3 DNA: TGCGCCAGCAGCTGGACTAGCGGGTTCTACGAGCAGTACTTC

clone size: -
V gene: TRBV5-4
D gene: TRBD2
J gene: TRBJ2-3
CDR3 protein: CASSSRTSGRTDTQYF
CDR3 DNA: TGTGCCAGCAGCTCTAGGACTAGCGGGAGGACAGATACGCAGTATTTT

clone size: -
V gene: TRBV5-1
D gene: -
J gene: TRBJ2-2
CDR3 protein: CASSFRDSSTGELFF
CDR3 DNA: TGCGCCAGCAGCTTCAGGGATTCGAGCACCGGGGAGCTGTTTTTT

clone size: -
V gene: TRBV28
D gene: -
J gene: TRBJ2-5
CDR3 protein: CATDGQETQYF
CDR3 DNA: TGTGCCACAGATGGCCAAGAGACCCAGTACTTC

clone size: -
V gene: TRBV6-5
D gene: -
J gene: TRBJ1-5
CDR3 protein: CASSYSLASSGQPQHF
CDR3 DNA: TGTGCCAGCAGTTACTCGTTGGCCAGTTCGGGTCAGCCCCAGCATTTT

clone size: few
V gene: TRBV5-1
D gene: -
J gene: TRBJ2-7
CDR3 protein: CASSLVSGTYEQYF
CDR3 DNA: TGCGCCAGCAGCTTGGTTTCGGGCACCTACGAGCAGTACTTC

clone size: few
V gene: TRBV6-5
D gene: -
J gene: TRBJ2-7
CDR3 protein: CASRWTRSYEQYF
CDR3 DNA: TGTGCCAGCAGATGGACCCGATCCTACGAGCAGTACTTC

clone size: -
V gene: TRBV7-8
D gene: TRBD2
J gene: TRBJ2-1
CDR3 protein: CASSIGPGLNSEQFF
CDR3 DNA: TGTGCCAGCAGCATAGGGCCGGGACTAAATTCTGAGCAGTTCTTC

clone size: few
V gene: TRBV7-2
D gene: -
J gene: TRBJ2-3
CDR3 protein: CASSFGFGDTQYF
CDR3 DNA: TGTGCCAGCAGCTTTGGGTTCGGGGATACGCAGTATTTT

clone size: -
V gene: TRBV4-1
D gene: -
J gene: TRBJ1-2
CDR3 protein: CASSGSETYSNGYTF
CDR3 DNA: TGCGCCAGCAGCGGCTCCGAAACGTACTCGAATGGCTACACCTTC

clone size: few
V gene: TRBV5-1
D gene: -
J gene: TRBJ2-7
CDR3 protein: CASSLEALAEQYF
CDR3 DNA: TGCGCCAGCAGCTTGGAGGCTCTGGCCGAGCAGTACTTC

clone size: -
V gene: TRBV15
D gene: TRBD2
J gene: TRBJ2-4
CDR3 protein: CATSRRLADSKNIQYF
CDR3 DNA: TGTGCCACCAGCAGACGCCTAGCGGATAGTAAAAACATTCAGTACTTC

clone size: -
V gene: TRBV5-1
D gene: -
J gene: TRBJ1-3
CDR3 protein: CASSLEGSPGNTIYF
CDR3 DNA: TGCGCCAGCAGCTTGGAGGGGTCCCCTGGAAACACCATATATTTT

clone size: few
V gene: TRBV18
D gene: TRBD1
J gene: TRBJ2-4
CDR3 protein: CASSPSGTGGKDIQYF
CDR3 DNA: TGTGCCAGCTCACCCTCCGGGACAGGGGGTAAAGACATTCAGTACTTC

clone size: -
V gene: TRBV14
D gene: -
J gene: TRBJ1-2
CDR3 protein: CASSLTDGYNYGYTF
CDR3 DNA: TGTGCCAGCAGCCTGACAGACGGGTATAACTATGGCTACACCTTC

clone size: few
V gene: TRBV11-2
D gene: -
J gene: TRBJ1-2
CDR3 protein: CASGTPDLLNYGYTF
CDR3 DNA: TGTGCCAGCGGCACCCCGGACCTGCTTAACTATGGCTACACCTTC

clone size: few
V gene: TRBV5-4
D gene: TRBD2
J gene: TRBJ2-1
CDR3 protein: CASSLAQAGVNEQFF
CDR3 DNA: TGTGCCAGCAGCTTGGCGCAGGCGGGGGTGAATGAGCAGTTCTTC

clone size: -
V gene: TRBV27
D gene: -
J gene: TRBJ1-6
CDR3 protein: CASSLLLRRGRSNSPLHF
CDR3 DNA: TGTGCCAGCAGTCTCCTCCTGCGACGGGGAAGGAGCAATTCACCCCTCCACTTT

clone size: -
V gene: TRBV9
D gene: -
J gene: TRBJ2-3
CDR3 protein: CASSLTSSDTQYF
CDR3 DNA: TGTGCCAGCAGCCTAACCTCGTCAGATACGCAGTATTTT

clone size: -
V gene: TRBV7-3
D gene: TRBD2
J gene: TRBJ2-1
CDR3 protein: CASSLRGLAGGKQFF
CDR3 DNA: TGTGCCAGCAGCTTAAGGGGACTAGCGGGAGGGAAGCAGTTCTTC

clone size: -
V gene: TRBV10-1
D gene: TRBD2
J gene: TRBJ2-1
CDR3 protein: CASRSGTSGRSQGHNEQFF
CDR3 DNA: TGCGCCAGCAGATCCGGGACTAGCGGGAGAAGTCAGGGTCACAATGAGCAGTTCTTC

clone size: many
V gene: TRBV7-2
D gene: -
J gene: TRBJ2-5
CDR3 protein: CASSSRMFWEQETQYF
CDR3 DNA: TGTGCCAGCAGCTCTAGGATGTTCTGGGAACAAGAGACCCAGTACTTC

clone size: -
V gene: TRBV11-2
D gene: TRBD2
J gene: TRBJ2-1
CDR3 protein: CASRQPQGLAGGPWFF
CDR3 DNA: TGTGCCAGCAGACAACCCCAGGGGTTAGCGGGAGGGCCCTGGTTCTTC

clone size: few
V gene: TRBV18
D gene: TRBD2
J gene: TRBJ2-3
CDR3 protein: CASSLLLAGVGTDTQYF
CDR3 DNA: TGTGCCAGCTCACTCCTACTAGCGGGAGTGGGCACAGATACGCAGTATTTT

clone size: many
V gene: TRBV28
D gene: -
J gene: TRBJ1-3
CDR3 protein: CASSPGGRRNTIYF
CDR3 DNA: TGTGCCAGCAGCCCTGGGGGGCGTCGAAACACCATATATTTT

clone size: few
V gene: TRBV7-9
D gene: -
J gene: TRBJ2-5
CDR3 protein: CASSLTLLEQYF
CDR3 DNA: TGTGCCAGCAGCTTAACTCTCTTAGAGCAGTACTTC

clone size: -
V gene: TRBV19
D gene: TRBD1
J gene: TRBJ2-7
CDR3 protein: CASSNLGTAEQYF
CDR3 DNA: TGTGCCAGTAGTAATCTAGGGACAGCCGAGCAGTACTTC

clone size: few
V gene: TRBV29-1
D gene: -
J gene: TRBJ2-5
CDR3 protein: CSVRQGSETQYF
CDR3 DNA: TGCAGCGTTAGGCAGGGGAGCGAGACCCAGTACTTC

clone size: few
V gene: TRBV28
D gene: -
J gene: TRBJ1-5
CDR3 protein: CASALTLRGGQPQHF
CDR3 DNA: TGTGCCAGCGCCCTAACGCTGCGGGGAGGACAGCCCCAGCATTTT